The present entry profiles one TCR beta chain with its context. Its antigen is as yet unknown. These data belong to a study of cytomegalovirus exposure and HLA in healthy donors. About the research overall: A prior analysis found about 110 million unique TCR beta sequences from 150 million to 200 million T cells.

General observations from the study: Follow-up analysis later connected one missense variant in DCLRE1C with trimming of TCR beta V- and J-genes.

The PCR contained 60 Vbeta and 13 Jbeta primers. The assay was immunoSEQ multiplex PCR, and TCRdb's table has in-frame clones only and misses some. The table lists over 150,000 clones, roughly 81% of them singletons. Trimming shortened V by 0 bases and J by 0 bases, and 11 bases separated the two germline ends. The germline V gene encodes CDR1 LGHNA and CDR2 YNFKEQ. The CDR3 length is 17 residues. The sequencing sample was made of PBMCs. The TCR was taken from a girl aged 10-17 years in good health and CMV-seropositive. The chain links TRBV4-2 to TRBJ1-4; D is unclear. The CDR3 here is CASSQDPPGPTNEKLFF. CDR3 nucleotides: TGTGCCAGCAGCCAAGATCCCCCGGGTCCAACTAATGAAAAACTGTTTTTT.